Below, 24 T cell receptor beta chains from the same sample are listed, as sequenced in a study of early stage breast cancer tumors. Sequencing was performed with immunoSEQ multiplex PCR; in TCRdb, only in-frame clones are kept and a portion is missing. The sample shows more than 65,000 clones, around 80% of them seen only once. Sample: blood. These receptors all stem from a person between 35 and 49 years old with breast cancer.

V is TRBV7-9 and J is TRBJ2-1; D is ambiguous. Per the germline V gene, CDR1 is SEHNR and CDR2 is FQNEAQ (reference sequence). Trimming took 0 bases from V and 10 from J, leaving 10 bases between them. This CDR3 spans 13 amino acids. The CDR3 nucleotides read TGTGCCAGCAGCTTAGCTGAATATCCCGAGCAGTTCTTC. Its translation is CASSLAEYPEQFF.

The CDR3 region has the DNA TGTGCCAGCAGTTTAGTAGGAAACACCATATATTTT. This gives the protein CASSLVGNTIYF. V is TRBV28 and J is TRBJ1-3; D is unclear. CDR3 size: 12 residues. Germline-derived CDR1 and CDR2 are MDHEN and SYDVKM. The germline V and J ends were trimmed by 2 bases and 4 bases, with 3 bases remaining between them.

This clone was detected only once. The genes are TRBV30 and TRBJ1-1, with 9 nucleotides matching TRBD1. The CDR3 is 13 amino acids. V lost 2 bases, J lost 4 bases, and 2 bases stayed unmatched. Per germline, CDR1 GTSNPN and CDR2 SVGIG (reference sequence). The CDR3 loop reads CAWSTTGGTEAFF. The CDR3 coding sequence is TGTGCCTGGAGTACGACAGGGGGCACTGAAGCTTTCTTT.

The genes are TRBV4-1 and TRBJ2-1; TRBD1 is a possible D gene (5 bases). CDR3 length equals 16 residues. CDR1 is MGHRA, CDR2 YSYEKL, per germline. With 2 bases removed from V and 0 bases from J, the gap between germline ends came to 11 bases. The CDR3 sequence: CASSQLDILSYNEQFF. The CDR3 nucleotides are TGCGCCAGCAGCCAATTGGACATTCTCTCCTACAATGAGCAGTTCTTC.

The rearrangement links TRBV30 to TRBJ2-1; 8 nucleotides align to TRBD2. Germline V gene data show CDR1 as GTSNPN and CDR2 as SVGIG (reference sequence). The CDR3 is made up of 14 amino acids. J lost 7 bases, V lost 4 bases, and 9 bases had no gene match. CDR3 loop: CAWNAGGGTNEQFF. For the CDR3, the DNA is TGTGCCTGGAACGCCGGGGGGGGTACGAATGAGCAGTTCTTC. Together with reference TRBV30 and TRBJ2-1, the CDR3 gives the full variable domain: SQTIHQWPATLVQPVGSPLSLECTVEGTSNPNLYWYRQAAGRGLQLLFYSVGIGQISSEVPQNLSASRPQDRQFILSSKKLLLSDSGFYLCAWNAGGGTNEQFFGPGTRLTVL.

This sequence joins TRBV20-1 and TRBJ2-7; D is unclear. The CDR3 is made up of 11 amino acids. The ends were cut back, 6 bases at V and 5 bases at J, with 11 bases in the middle. The germline CDR1 and CDR2 sequences are DFQATT and SNEGSKA (reference sequence). DNA of the CDR3: TGCAGTGCCAGTCCAGGCAACGAGCAGTACTTC. Protein: CSASPGNEQYF.

This clone appeared a single time. CDR3 in DNA: TGTGCCAGCAGTTCTCTCGGGACGGGAGGGGGAAACACCATATATTTT. Its protein is CASSSLGTGGGNTIYF. The chain employs TRBV6-6 and TRBJ1-3; D may be TRBD1 (5 bases). V lost 4 bases and J 4 bases, leaving 17 bases between the germline ends. This CDR3 is 16 amino acids long. CDR1 MNHNY and CDR2 SVGAGI come from the germline V gene (reference sequence).

J is TRBJ2-7 and V is TRBV6-1; D is possibly TRBD1 or TRBD2 (5 bases each). Germline V gene data show CDR1 as MNHNS and CDR2 as SASEGT. The CDR3 is made up of 15 amino acids. The V gene lost 3 bases and the J gene lost 9 bases, with 21 bases spanning the gap. The CDR3 DNA reads as TGTGCCAGCAGTGAGCGTCGGGGCGCCGTTCCTCGGCAGTACTTC. Encoded protein: CASSERRGAVPRQYF.

Here the CDR3 DNA reads TGTGCCAGTAGTATAGGCCCGGACAGCTACGAGCAGTACTTC. Amino acids: CASSIGPDSYEQYF. The chain uses TRBV19 and TRBJ2-7; a weak D match, TRBD1 (6 bases). V lost 1 base and J lost 3, with 10 bases in between. The CDR3 length is 14 residues. The germline V gene has CDR1 LNHDA and CDR2 SQIVND (reference sequence).

A few counts support this clone. The chain has TRBV7-3 and TRBJ2-7, with TRBD1 as a possible D gene (6 bases). The germline gives CDR1 SGHTA, CDR2 FQGTGA. V lost 5 bases to trimming and J lost 2 bases, with 16 bases between them. The CDR3 loop spans 15 amino acids. The CDR3: CASSLDSTGTYEQYF. For the CDR3, the DNA is TGTGCCAGCAGCCTCGACTCTACAGGGACCTACGAGCAGTACTTC.

This chain links TRBV11-1 with TRBJ1-1; no reliable D call. V was pared by 0 bases and J by 2 bases, with 10 bases between. This CDR3 is 15 amino acids long. From germline, CDR1 is SGHAT and CDR2 FQDESV (reference sequence). The CDR3 sequence is CASSLAQQPNTEAFF. The CDR3 coding sequence is TGTGCCAGCAGCTTAGCTCAGCAACCAAACACTGAAGCTTTCTTT.

This clone occurred a few times. The rearrangement joins TRBV10-1 to TRBJ2-1, with TRBD2 matching 10 bases. V was pared by 2 bases and J by 10 bases, with 2 bases of the junction left unmatched. CDR1 is WNHNN and CDR2 is SYGVQD in the germline V gene (reference sequence). The CDR3 consists of 13 residues. The CDR3 spells CASSEASGREQFF. The CDR3 DNA sequence: TGCGCCAGCAGTGAGGCTAGCGGGAGAGAGCAGTTCTTC.

Concerning this clone: This sample includes further DNA sequences coding for the same CDR3. The gene calls are TRBV20-1 and TRBJ1-1; D call uncertain. Per the germline V gene, CDR1 is DFQATT and CDR2 is SNEGSKA (reference sequence). The CDR3 has 11 amino acids. Trimming cost V 5 bases and J 5 bases, with 9 bases left between them. The CDR3 is CSASGNTEAFF. Written as DNA, the CDR3 is TGCAGTGCTTCCGGAAATACTGAAGCTTTCTTT.

The chain joins TRBV7-8 to TRBJ2-5; D may be TRBD1 or TRBD2 (5 bases each). V was clipped by 3 bases and J by 4 bases, with 9 bases between them. Per the germline V gene, CDR1 is SGHVS and CDR2 is FQNEAQ. The CDR3 runs 13 residues. CDR3 in DNA: TGTGCCAGCAGCTTTTGGGGGAGAGAGACCCAGTACTTC. Translated: CASSFWGRETQYF.

The CDR3 loop is CASSLSSTDTQYF. The CDR3 DNA is TGTGCCAGCAGCCTATCTAGCACAGATACGCAGTATTTT. The J gene is TRBJ2-3, the V gene TRBV11-2; D unclear. Germline V lookup: CDR1 SGHAT, CDR2 FQNNGV. V lost 5 bases to trimming and J lost 0 bases, with 6 bases between them. This CDR3 contains 13 residues. Full variable domain (rest looked up from reference TRBV11-2 and TRBJ2-3): EAGVAQSPRYKIIEKRQSVAFWCNPISGHATLYWYQQILGQGPKLLIQFQNNGVVDDSQLPKDRFSAERLKGVDSTLKIQPAKLEDSAVYLCASSLSSTDTQYFGPGTRLTVL.

This clone was picked up one time. The rearrangement joins TRBV6-1 to TRBJ1-2; no reliable D call. Germline-derived CDR1 and CDR2 are MNHNS and SASEGT. With 1 base removed from V and 3 bases from J, the gap between germline ends came to 6 bases. CDR3 length: 13 amino acids. CDR3 amino acids: CASSEDKYYGYTF. The CDR3 DNA reads as TGTGCCAGCAGTGAAGACAAGTACTATGGCTACACCTTC.

The V gene is TRBV5-1, the J gene TRBJ2-2; either TRBD1 or TRBD2 may supply D (6 bases each). Looked up from germline, CDR1 is SGHRS and CDR2 is YFSETQ. The CDR3 length is 17 residues. The V end lost 3 bases, the J end lost 2 bases, and 17 bases lay between the germline ends. The chain's CDR3 is CASSWGAGGGNTGELFF. The CDR3 DNA is TGCGCCAGCAGCTGGGGGGCTGGCGGAGGAAACACCGGGGAGCTGTTTTTT.

The chain combines TRBV6-1 with TRBJ2-1; perhaps TRBD2 as D (5 bases). This CDR3 is built from 15 residues. CDR1 and CDR2 from the germline V gene are MNHNS and SASEGT. The V and J ends lost 7 bases and 5 bases respectively, with 18 bases between them. CDR3 loop: CASKKKVGEDNEQFF. The CDR3 region has the DNA TGTGCCAGCAAAAAAAAGGTGGGAGAGGACAATGAGCAGTTCTTC.

The chain employs TRBV28 and TRBJ1-3; 12 positions match TRBD1. Germline loops: CDR1 MDHEN, CDR2 SYDVKM. The CDR3 sequence is 15 residues long. The V segment lost 6 bases and the J segment 2 bases; nucleotides outside the gene matches: 2. DNA of the CDR3: TGTGCCAGCAGCCGGGACAGGGGGCCTGGAAACACCATATATTTT. This codes for CASSRDRGPGNTIYF.

This clone was detected only a few times. The chain links TRBV2 to TRBJ2-1; D is undetermined. This CDR3 is built from 14 residues. Germline V CDR1 and CDR2: SNHLY, FYNNEI. The ends were cut back, 7 bases at V and 4 bases at J, with 14 bases in the middle. CDR3 DNA: TGTGCCAGCAATATTCCCGGGTTATACAATGAGCAGTTCTTC. Translated, it gives CASNIPGLYNEQFF.

The chain employs TRBV18 and TRBJ1-5; 8 bases align to TRBD1. The CDR3 has 14 residues. V shed 3 bases and J 5 bases; nucleotides not matched to a gene: 3. Germline assignment: CDR1 KGHSH and CDR2 LQKENI. The CDR3: CASSPTGGDQPQHF. Written as DNA, the CDR3 is TGTGCCAGCTCACCCACAGGGGGGGATCAGCCCCAGCATTTT.

The count of this clone is one. The V gene is TRBV11-2, the J gene TRBJ1-2; 10 nucleotides match TRBD1. The germline V gene has CDR1 SGHAT and CDR2 FQNNGV. CDR3 size: 15 residues. Losses at the gene ends were 4 bases for V and 0 bases for J; bases not matched to a gene: 2. In DNA, the CDR3 is TGTGCCAGCAGCTCCGGGACAGGGGCTAACTATGGCTACACCTTC. Its translation is CASSSGTGANYGYTF.

The chain couples TRBV10-3 to TRBJ1-1, with a possible D match to TRBD1 (5 bases). Germline-derived CDR1 and CDR2 are ENHRY and SYGVKD. The CDR3 length is 13 residues. With 8 bases removed from V and 5 bases from J, the gap between germline ends came to 15 bases. CDR3 in amino acids: CAIGGREGTEAFF. The CDR3, as DNA: TGTGCCATCGGGGGGAGGGAGGGGACTGAAGCTTTCTTT.

This clone has more than one count but fewer than ten. The chain joins TRBV19 to TRBJ1-5; possible D gene TRBD1, 6 bases. This CDR3 has 14 amino acids. V was shortened by 5 bases and J by 6 bases, with 14 bases between the two germline ends. The V gene's germline CDR1 is LNHDA and CDR2 SQIVND (reference sequence). CDR3 in DNA: TGTGCCAGTAGTCACACAGGGAGCGGTCAGCCCCAGCATTTT. Its translation: CASSHTGSGQPQHF. Full variable domain (remainder filled in from reference TRBV19 and TRBJ1-5): DGGITQSPKYLFRKEGQNVTLSCEQNLNHDAMYWYRQDPGQGLRLIYYSQIVNDFQKGDIAEGYSVSREKKESFPLTVTSAQKNPTAFYLCASSHTGSGQPQHFGDGTRLSIL.